Below, 27 T cell receptor beta chains from the same sample are listed, as sequenced in a study of shared clonotypes between healthy human individuals. Generated by immunoSEQ multiplex PCR, the TCRdb table keeps only in-frame clones and is missing some. Of about 980,000 clones in the sample, 76% are singletons; the top ten hold about 1.5%. Sequenced input: memory CD4+ T cells sorted from blood. Subset: CD45RA-negative fraction. Every receptor here comes from a young man in good health.

This clone showed up many times. The chain employs TRBV7-6 and TRBJ2-5; no definite D call. The germline V gene has CDR1 SGHVS and CDR2 FNYEAQ. The CDR3 covers 11 residues. V lost 5 bases, J lost 2 bases, and 3 bases lay in between. CDR3 DNA: TGTGCCAGCAGCCATCAAGAGACCCAGTACTTC. It is translated as CASSHQETQYF.

The chain joins TRBV7-3 to TRBJ1-1; D not certain. Looked up from germline, CDR1 is SGHTA and CDR2 is FQGTGA. The CDR3 consists of 13 residues. V gave up 2 bases and J gave up 2 bases, with 6 bases separating them. The CDR3 spells CASSLQDNTEAFF. CDR3 sequence (DNA): TGTGCCAGCAGCTTACAAGATAACACTGAAGCTTTCTTT.

The rearrangement uses TRBV5-1 and TRBJ2-1; 14 bases map to TRBD2. Germline lookup yields CDR1 SGHRS and CDR2 YFSETQ. The CDR3 covers 19 residues. V trimming: 2 bases; J trimming: 6 bases; junction bases outside the gene matches: 13. Written as DNA, the CDR3 is TGCGCCAGCAGCTTAAGGACTAGCGGGAGGCTAGGGGCAGCCAATGAGCAGTTCTTC. The encoded protein is CASSLRTSGRLGAANEQFF.

The chain joins TRBV4-1 to TRBJ2-4; weak D call: TRBD2 (6 bases). CDR3 length equals 14 residues. V was pared by 4 bases and J by 4 bases, with 11 bases between. Per germline, CDR1 MGHRA and CDR2 YSYEKL. CDR3 bases: TGCGCCAGCAGCCCGACTAGGACGAAAAACATTCAGTACTTC. Translation gives CASSPTRTKNIQYF.

This chain joins TRBV10-3 and TRBJ2-1; D not resolved. CDR1 is ENHRY, CDR2 SYGVKD, per germline. Trimming stripped 2 bases from V and 5 bases from J, with 4 bases between. This CDR3 is built from 12 residues. This CDR3 is CAISESHNEQFF. The CDR3 DNA is TGTGCCATCAGTGAGAGTCACAATGAGCAGTTCTTC.

The sample holds a few counts of this clone. V gene TRBV7-6 combines with J gene TRBJ1-4; the D is unclear. The germline gives CDR1 SGHVS, CDR2 FNYEAQ. This CDR3 region has 14 residues. Trimming removed 6 bases at V and 7 bases at J, with 15 bases between. The CDR3 nucleotides are TGTGCCAGCAGTCAAGACGTGGTTCCTGAAAAACTGTTTTTT. Translated: CASSQDVVPEKLFF.

The rearrangement joins TRBV27 to TRBJ1-1; a possible D gene is TRBD1 (6 bases). This CDR3 comprises 14 residues. Germline lookup yields CDR1 MNHEY and CDR2 SMNVEV (reference sequence). V was cut by 6 bases and J by 0 bases, with 11 bases left in between. CDR3 bases: TGTGCCAGCAGGGGGGGGCGAATGAACACTGAAGCTTTCTTT. Its protein is CASRGGRMNTEAFF.

The chain links TRBV19 to TRBJ1-5; possible D gene TRBD1, 6 bases. This CDR3 has 16 amino acids. Germline CDR1 is LNHDA and CDR2 is SQIVND (reference sequence). V was shortened by 5 bases and J by 3 bases, with 17 bases between the two germline ends. CDR3 nucleotides: TGTGCCAGTAGTTCCCGGACCGGGACAACCAATCAGCCCCAGCATTTT. Translating gives CASSSRTGTTNQPQHF.

This chain joins TRBV7-8 and TRBJ1-6; D unclear. The CDR3 runs 12 residues. Germline lookup yields CDR1 SGHVS and CDR2 FQNEAQ. Trimming left V 5 bases short and J 9 bases short, with 8 bases between. CDR3: CASSRISSPLHF. Written as DNA, the CDR3 is TGTGCCAGCAGCCGGATTAGTTCACCCCTCCACTTT.

This chain uses TRBV6-1 with TRBJ1-1, with D perhaps matching TRBD1 (5 bases). Deletions cut 5 bases from V and 4 bases from J, with 14 bases between. CDR3 length: 14 residues. Germline V gives CDR1 MNHNS, CDR2 SASEGT. The CDR3 bases are TGTGCCAGCAGTTGGGCAGGGAAGGGCACTGAAGCTTTCTTT. Translation: CASSWAGKGTEAFF.

CDR3 region: CASRTSGTAGNTIYF. The CDR3 DNA reads TGTGCCAGCAGAACTTCCGGGACAGCTGGAAACACCATATATTTT. V and J are TRBV6-5 and TRBJ1-3, with 7 bases matching TRBD1. In germline, CDR1 is MNHEY, CDR2 SVGAGI. V lost 6 bases, J lost 2 bases, and 7 bases stayed unmatched. The CDR3 sequence is 15 residues long.

The chain recombines TRBV2 with TRBJ1-2, with D maybe TRBD1 (5 bases). The CDR3 consists of 15 residues. CDR1 is SNHLY, CDR2 FYNNEI, per germline. V shed 7 bases and J shed 1 base, with 16 bases lying between them. In DNA, the CDR3 is TGTGCCAGCAAGCCCTCGGGGGTGATTAACTATGGCTACACCTTC. Translation: CASKPSGVINYGYTF.

This clone has only one observation. The chain carries TRBV19 and TRBJ2-2; 12 nucleotides align to TRBD1. The CDR3 length is 14 residues. The J segment lost 7 bases and the V segment lost 8 bases, leaving 5 bases of the junction unmatched. Germline-derived CDR1 and CDR2 are LNHDA and SQIVND (reference sequence). Here the CDR3 reads CASWDRGLDGELFF. CDR3 sequence (DNA): TGTGCCAGTTGGGACAGGGGGCTTGACGGGGAGCTGTTTTTT.

The gene calls are TRBV5-6 and TRBJ2-4; 7 bases align to TRBD1. In germline, CDR1 is SGHDT, CDR2 YYEEEE. J was trimmed by 7 bases and V by 4 bases; bases with no gene match: 14. This CDR3 spans 16 amino acids. As DNA, the CDR3 is TGTGCCAGCAGCCCCAACTTCAGACAGGGTTTGAACATTCAGTACTTC. This encodes CASSPNFRQGLNIQYF.

The CDR3 protein is CASSLGEITGEQYF. DNA of the CDR3: TGTGCCAGCAGCTTGGGTGAAATAACGGGAGAGCAGTACTTC. The chain joins TRBV7-6 to TRBJ2-7, with a tentative D call TRBD2 (5 bases). V was shortened by 3 bases and J by 7 bases, with 16 bases between the two germline ends. Germline V gene lookup returns CDR1 SGHVS and CDR2 FNYEAQ. The CDR3 covers 14 residues.

The V and J genes are TRBV9 and TRBJ2-3; D unresolved. This CDR3 comprises 17 residues. Germline V gene sequence: CDR1 SGDLS, CDR2 YYNGEE. Deletions cut 2 bases from V and 4 bases from J, with 20 bases between. The CDR3 sequence: CASSVRPSSGTADTQYF. In nucleotides, the CDR3 is TGTGCCAGCAGCGTGAGACCTAGTTCAGGAACTGCAGATACGCAGTATTTT.

The chain links TRBV7-3 to TRBJ2-2, with D hard to call. V was shortened by 3 bases and J by 3 bases, with 8 bases between the two germline ends. Per germline, CDR1 SGHTA and CDR2 FQGTGA. The CDR3 extends over 14 amino acids. CDR3 nucleotides: TGTGCCAGCAGCTTGGGTCGGGACACCGGGGAGCTGTTTTTT. It specifies CASSLGRDTGELFF.

The genes are TRBV5-4 and TRBJ1-4, with D maybe TRBD1 (6 bases). The CDR3 loop spans 14 amino acids. Trimming took 5 bases from V and 5 from J, leaving 13 bases between them. Germline values: CDR1 SGHNT, CDR2 YYREEE (reference sequence). CDR3 sequence: CASSPTGENEKLFF. As DNA, the CDR3 is TGTGCCAGCAGTCCGACAGGAGAAAATGAAAAACTGTTTTTT.

Remarks on this clone: Distinct nucleotide sequences in the sample also encode this CDR3. This rearrangement joins TRBV5-1 to TRBJ2-5; 7 bases are shared with TRBD2. The CDR3 loop spans 15 amino acids. V shed 0 bases and J 1 base; nucleotides not matched to a gene: 3. Germline V CDR1 and CDR2: SGHRS, YFSETQ. CDR3 coding DNA: TGCGCCAGCAGCTTGGATTCGGGGGGCCAAGAGACCCAGTACTTC. The encoded protein is CASSLDSGGQETQYF.

The V call is TRBV18, the J call TRBJ1-4; TRBD1 matches 10 bases. This CDR3 contains 15 residues. V lost 8 bases and J lost 7; bases outside the gene matches: 10. Germline loops: CDR1 KGHSH, CDR2 LQKENI. The DNA of the CDR3 is TGTGCCAGCACTAAAGACAGGGGGCAAGGTGAAAAACTGTTTTTT. Translated: CASTKDRGQGEKLFF.

The chain joins TRBV5-1 to TRBJ1-4, with D unclear. Germline V gene lookup returns CDR1 SGHRS and CDR2 YFSETQ. The ends were cut back, 0 bases at V and 7 bases at J, with 19 bases in the middle. CDR3 length: 17 residues. The CDR3 bases are TGCGCCAGCAGCTTGGGTTCCGTTAAGGCGGGCGCTGAAAAACTGTTTTTT. This encodes CASSLGSVKAGAEKLFF.

The chain recombines TRBV5-4 with TRBJ2-7; the match to TRBD2 covers 8 bases. The CDR3 covers 15 residues. V gave up 4 bases and J gave up 0 bases; unmatched junction bases: 6. Germline assignment: CDR1 SGHNT and CDR2 YYREEE (reference sequence). The CDR3: CASSMGSGSSYEQYF. The DNA for the CDR3 is TGTGCCAGCAGCATGGGAAGCGGGAGCTCCTACGAGCAGTACTTC.

V is TRBV29-1 and J is TRBJ1-5; possibly TRBD1 for D (5 bases). V dropped 7 bases and J dropped 4 bases, with 11 bases sitting between them. Germline V lookup: CDR1 SQVTM, CDR2 ANQGSEA. CDR3 length: 12 residues. The CDR3 sequence: CSGGDLNQPQHF. DNA of the CDR3: TGCAGCGGCGGGGACTTAAATCAGCCCCAGCATTTT.

The rearrangement uses TRBV10-3 and TRBJ2-1; 10 bases map to TRBD2. The trim removed 10 bases at V and 7 bases at J, leaving 16 bases unmatched. This CDR3 is 16 amino acids long. Germline loops: CDR1 ENHRY, CDR2 SYGVKD. CDR3 loop: CATLNRLAGSINEQFF. The CDR3, as DNA: TGTGCCACCCTAAATCGACTAGCGGGTAGTATAAATGAGCAGTTCTTC.

The genes are TRBV28 and TRBJ2-5; D not resolved. The CDR3 totals 14 residues. CDR1 and CDR2 from the germline V gene are MDHEN and SYDVKM. V lost 0 bases and J lost 0, with 5 bases in between. This chain's CDR3 is CASSLWTNQETQYF. CDR3 sequence (DNA): TGTGCCAGCAGTTTATGGACAAACCAAGAGACCCAGTACTTC.

Details on this clone: Additional DNA sequences in this sample encode the identical CDR3. V is TRBV5-1 and J is TRBJ2-7, with a possible D match to TRBD1 (6 bases). Trimming removed 0 bases from V and 4 bases from J, with 14 bases in between. Germline V gene lookup returns CDR1 SGHRS and CDR2 YFSETQ. CDR3 length equals 15 residues. The CDR3 bases are TGCGCCAGCAGCTTGGGTCAGGGGAGAAGTTACGAGCAGTACTTC. This encodes CASSLGQGRSYEQYF. Full variable domain (outside the CDR3, taken from reference TRBV5-1 and TRBJ2-7): KAGVTQTPRYLIKTRGQQVTLSCSPISGHRSVSWYQQTPGQGLQFLFEYFSETQRNKGNFPGRFSGRQFSNSRSEMNVSTLELGDSALYLCASSLGQGRSYEQYFGPGTRLTVT.

The chain employs TRBV5-5 and TRBJ1-6, with D possibly TRBD1 on 6 matching bases. This CDR3 contains 15 residues. CDR1 and CDR2 from the germline V gene are SGHKS and YYEKEE (reference sequence). With 0 bases removed from V and 9 bases from J, the gap between germline ends came to 13 bases. CDR3 DNA sequence: TGTGCCAGCAGCTTGGCCGTGGGGGCAGGTTCACCCCTCCACTTT. This sequence encodes CASSLAVGAGSPLHF.